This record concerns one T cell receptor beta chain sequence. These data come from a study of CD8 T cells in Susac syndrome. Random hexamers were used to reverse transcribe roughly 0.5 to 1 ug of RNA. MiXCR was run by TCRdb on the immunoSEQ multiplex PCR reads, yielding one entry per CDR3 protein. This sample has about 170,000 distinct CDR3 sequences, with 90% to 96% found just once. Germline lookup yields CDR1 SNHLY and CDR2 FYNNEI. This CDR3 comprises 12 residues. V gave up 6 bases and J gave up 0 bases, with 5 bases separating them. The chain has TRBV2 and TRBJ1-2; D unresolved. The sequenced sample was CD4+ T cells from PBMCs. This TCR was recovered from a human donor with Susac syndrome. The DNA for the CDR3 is TGTGCCAGCAGGCAGCCTAACTATGGCTACACCTTC. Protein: CASRQPNYGYTF.